This entry concerns a single TCR beta chain. This record belongs to a study of PD-1 blockade in classical Hodgkin lymphoma. Every patient relapsed after autologous stem cell transplantation, and brentuximab vedotin exposure varied. Assay: immunoSEQ multiplex PCR; the TCRdb copy retains only in-frame clones and omits some. Of 50,000 to 75,000 clones in the sample, over 75% were seen once. The CDR3 has 15 amino acids. V lost 1 base and J 8 bases, leaving 17 bases between the germline ends. CDR1 is MNHEY, CDR2 SVGAGI, per germline. V usage is TRBV6-5 and J usage is TRBJ1-1; D is undetermined. The source is a human donor with classical Hodgkin lymphoma. The sample was peripheral blood mononuclear cells (PBMCs), taken at baseline. The CDR3 DNA reads TGTGCCAGCAGTTACTTACGGACGAAGGCGGAGGAAGCTTTCTTT. Protein: CASSYLRTKAEEAFF.